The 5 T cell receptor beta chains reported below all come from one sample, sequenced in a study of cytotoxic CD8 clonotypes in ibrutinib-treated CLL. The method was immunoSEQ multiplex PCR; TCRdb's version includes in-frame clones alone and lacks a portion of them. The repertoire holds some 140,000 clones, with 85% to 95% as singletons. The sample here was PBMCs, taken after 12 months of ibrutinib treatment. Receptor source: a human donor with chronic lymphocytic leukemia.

This CDR3 reads CASRELAEKEQYF. The CDR3 DNA follows: TGTGCCAGCCGGGAATTAGCGGAGAAGGAGCAGTACTTC. The chain uses TRBV28 and TRBJ2-7; D is possibly TRBD2 (6 bases). From germline, CDR1 is MDHEN and CDR2 SYDVKM. CDR3 length: 13 residues. V gave up 8 bases and J gave up 7 bases, with 18 bases separating them.

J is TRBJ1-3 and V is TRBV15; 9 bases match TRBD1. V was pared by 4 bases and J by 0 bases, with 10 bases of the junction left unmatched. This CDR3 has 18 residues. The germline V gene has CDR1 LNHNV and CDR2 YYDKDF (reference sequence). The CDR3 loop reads CATSTRDRASFSGNTIYF. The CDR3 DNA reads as TGTGCCACCAGCACACGGGACAGGGCCTCGTTCTCTGGAAACACCATATATTTT.

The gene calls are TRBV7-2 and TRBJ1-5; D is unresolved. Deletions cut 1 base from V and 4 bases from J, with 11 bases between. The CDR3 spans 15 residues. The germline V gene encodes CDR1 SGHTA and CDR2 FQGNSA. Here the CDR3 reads CASSLGDNRNQPQHF. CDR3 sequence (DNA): TGTGCCAGCAGCTTAGGTGACAACCGGAATCAGCCCCAGCATTTT.

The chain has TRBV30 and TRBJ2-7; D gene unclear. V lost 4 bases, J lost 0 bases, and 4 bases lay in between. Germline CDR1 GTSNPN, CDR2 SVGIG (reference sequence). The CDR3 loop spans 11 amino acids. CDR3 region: CAWKSSYEQYF. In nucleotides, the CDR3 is TGTGCCTGGAAGAGCTCCTACGAGCAGTACTTC.

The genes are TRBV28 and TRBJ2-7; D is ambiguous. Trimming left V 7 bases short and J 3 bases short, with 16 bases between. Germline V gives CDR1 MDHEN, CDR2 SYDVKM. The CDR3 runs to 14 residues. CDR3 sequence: CASTPHLGSYEQYF. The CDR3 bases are TGTGCCAGCACCCCCCACCTGGGCAGCTACGAGCAGTACTTC.